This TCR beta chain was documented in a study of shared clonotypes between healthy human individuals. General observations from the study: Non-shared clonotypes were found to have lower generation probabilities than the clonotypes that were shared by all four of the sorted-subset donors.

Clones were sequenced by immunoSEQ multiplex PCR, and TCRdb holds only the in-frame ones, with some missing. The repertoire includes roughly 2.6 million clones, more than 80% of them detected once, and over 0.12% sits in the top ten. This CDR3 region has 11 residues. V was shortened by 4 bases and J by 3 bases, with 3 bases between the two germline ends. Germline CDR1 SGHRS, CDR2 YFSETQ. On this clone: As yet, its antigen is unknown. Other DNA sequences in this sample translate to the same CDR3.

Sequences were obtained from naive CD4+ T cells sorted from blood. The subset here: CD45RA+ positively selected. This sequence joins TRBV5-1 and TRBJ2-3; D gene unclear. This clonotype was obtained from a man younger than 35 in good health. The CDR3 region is CASSRTDTQYF. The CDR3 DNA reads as TGCGCCAGCAGCCGTACAGATACGCAGTATTTT.